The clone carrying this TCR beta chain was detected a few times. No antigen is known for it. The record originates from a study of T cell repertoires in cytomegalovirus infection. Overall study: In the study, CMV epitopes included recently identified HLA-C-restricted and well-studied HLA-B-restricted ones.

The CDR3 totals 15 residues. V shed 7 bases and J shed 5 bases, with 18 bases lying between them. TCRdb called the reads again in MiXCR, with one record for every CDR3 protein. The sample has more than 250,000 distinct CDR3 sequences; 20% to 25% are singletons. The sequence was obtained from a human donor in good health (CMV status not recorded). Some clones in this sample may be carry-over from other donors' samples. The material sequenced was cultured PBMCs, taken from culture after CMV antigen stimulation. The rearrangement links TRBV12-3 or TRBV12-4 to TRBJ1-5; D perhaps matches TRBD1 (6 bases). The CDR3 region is CASTTRGRGDQPQHF. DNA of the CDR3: TGTGCCAGCACCACACGCGGAAGGGGGGATCAGCCCCAGCATTTT.